These 11 T cell receptor beta chains share one sample of origin, sequenced in a study of identical twins. From the 5' RACE reads, TCRdb called clonotypes with MiXCR, one entry per CDR3 protein. The data show around 570,000 distinct CDR3 sequences, with 9% to 10% seen just once and approximately 3% held by the top ten. The same sample was also used in a study of yellow fever vaccine responses in identical twins.

The specimen was PBMCs. Receptor source: a woman aged 18-29 years in good health.

This chain links TRBV7-9 with TRBJ1-6; D is uncertain. The germline V gene encodes CDR1 SEHNR and CDR2 FQNEAQ (reference sequence). This CDR3 contains 11 residues. The V end was cut by 2 bases, the J end by 14 bases, with 7 bases between. The CDR3 here is CASSLNEALHF. CDR3 nucleotide sequence: TGTGCCAGCAGCTTAAACGAGGCCCTCCACTTT.

The chain employs TRBV6-5 and TRBJ2-1; 8 bases map to TRBD2. There are 18 residues in the CDR3. The J segment lost 5 bases and the V segment lost 3 bases, leaving 15 bases of the junction unmatched. Germline CDR1 MNHEY, CDR2 SVGAGI. The CDR3 loop is CASSYLSPQRGRDNEQFF. The CDR3 nucleotides are TGTGCCAGCAGTTATCTCTCCCCGCAGCGGGGGAGGGACAATGAGCAGTTCTTC.

This chain connects TRBV7-2 to TRBJ1-3, with D unclear. V was trimmed by 5 bases and J by 3 bases, leaving 11 bases between them. This CDR3 has 14 amino acids. Germline-derived CDR1 and CDR2 are SGHTA and FQGNSA. The CDR3 here is CASSPRVGGNTIYF. The CDR3 nucleotides are TGTGCCAGCAGCCCCCGGGTTGGTGGAAACACCATATATTTT.

This clonotype has ten or more counts. The CDR3 here is CASSRLGGGETQYF. The CDR3 bases are TGTGCCAGCAGCCGACTGGGGGGTGGAGAGACCCAGTACTTC. The chain recombines TRBV6-1 with TRBJ2-5, with a weak D call TRBD2 (6 bases). In germline, CDR1 is MNHNS, CDR2 SASEGT. Trimming cost V 6 bases and J 4 bases, with 15 bases left between them. The CDR3 contains 14 residues.

This clonotype occurred many times. The rearrangement joins TRBV12-3 or TRBV12-4 to TRBJ2-1; the match to TRBD2 covers 10 bases. V lost 6 bases and J lost 5; bases outside the gene matches: 7. This CDR3 is 15 amino acids long. Here the CDR3 reads CASSPGTSDHNEQFF. The CDR3 DNA follows: TGTGCCAGCAGCCCCGGGACTAGCGACCACAATGAGCAGTTCTTC.

This clonotype was observed at least ten times. The final CDR3 position lacks the conserved phenylalanine or tryptophan, pointing to a likely read error. No DNA is shown, since the ends of the CDR3 on it are uncertain; the CDR3 is the one TCRdb lists. The chain has TRBV29-1 and TRBJ1-1; the table's D call TRBD1 went unverified against the DNA. Germline V gives CDR1 SQVTM, CDR2 ANQGSEA. The CDR3 extends over 10 residues, inclusive of both ends. This CDR3 is CSVGNPGPLL.

This clonotype has a count of ten or more. The chain employs TRBV11-2 and TRBJ2-1; the match to TRBD2 covers 10 bases. V lost 2 bases, J lost 0 bases, and 7 bases stayed unmatched. Looked up from germline, CDR1 is SGHAT and CDR2 is FQNNGV. The CDR3 consists of 18 residues. Here the CDR3 DNA reads TGTGCCAGCAGCTTATTGGGTAGCGGGGGGAGCTCCTACAATGAGCAGTTCTTC. It codes for CASSLLGSGGSSYNEQFF.

The chain employs TRBV7-1 and TRBJ2-7; D perhaps matches TRBD2 (5 bases). TRBV7-1 is flagged as an ORF with uncertain function. The CDR3 extends over 15 amino acids. Deletions cut 3 bases from V and 0 bases from J, with 12 bases between. The CDR3 DNA reads as TGTGCCAGCAGCTCCTCGGGGTTCCTCTCCTACGAGCAGTACTTC. Protein sequence: CASSSSGFLSYEQYF.

In its sample, this clonotype was seen a few times. This sequence joins TRBV19 and TRBJ1-1; possible D gene TRBD1, 6 bases. The CDR3 covers 14 residues. Trimming removed 5 bases from V and 3 bases from J, with 13 bases in between. Germline CDR1 is LNHDA and CDR2 is SQIVND (reference sequence). CDR3 DNA sequence: TGTGCCAGTAGTTGGCGGGGGCTGTACACTGAAGCTTTCTTT. Encoded protein: CASSWRGLYTEAFF.

At least ten counts were recorded for this clonotype. V is TRBV5-1 and J is TRBJ2-2; tentative D call: TRBD1 (6 bases). The CDR3 is 16 residues long. Between the trimmed V and J ends, which lost 4 bases and 3 bases, there was a span of 16 bases. From germline, CDR1 is SGHRS and CDR2 YFSETQ. The DNA for the CDR3 is TGCGCCAGCAGCCCCGGACAGCAACCGCACACCGGGGAGCTGTTTTTT. This translates into CASSPGQQPHTGELFF. The whole variable domain, remainder taken from reference TRBV5-1 and TRBJ2-2, is KAGVTQTPRYLIKTRGQQVTLSCSPISGHRSVSWYQQTPGQGLQFLFEYFSETQRNKGNFPGRFSGRQFSNSRSEMNVSTLELGDSALYLCASSPGQQPHTGELFFGEGSRLTVL.

This rearrangement joins TRBV15 to TRBJ2-2; no clear D. The CDR3 spans 15 residues. Germline values: CDR1 LNHNV, CDR2 YYDKDF (reference sequence). V was trimmed by 0 bases and J by 4 bases, leaving 9 bases between them. CDR3 in DNA: TGTGCCACCAGCAGAGATGGGCAGACCACCGGGGAGCTGTTTTTT. It encodes CATSRDGQTTGELFF.